The 21 T cell receptor beta chains reported below all come from one sample, sequenced in a study of Graves' ophthalmopathy and Graves' hyperthyroidism. RNA transcripts yielded amplified TCR beta CDR3 regions. RT-PCR with HTBI primers came first, then second-round multiplex PCR. One entry per CDR3 protein, called by TCRdb with MiXCR from the multiplex PCR reads. Altogether about 390,000 distinct CDR3 sequences are present, about a sixth being singletons, with the ten largest covering roughly 2.6%. The sequenced material came from peripheral blood. These receptors were obtained from an adult woman with stable Graves' hyperthyroidism.

This clonotype was observed many times. The genes are TRBV6-1 and TRBJ1-6; D is ambiguous. Between the trimmed V and J ends, which lost 4 bases and 7 bases, there was a span of 14 bases. The CDR3 covers 15 residues. Germline assignment: CDR1 MNHNS and CDR2 SASEGT. This chain's CDR3 is CASSGPVNGNSPLHF. CDR3 sequence (DNA): TGTGCCAGCAGTGGCCCCGTGAACGGGAATTCACCCCTCCACTTT.

In its sample, this clonotype was seen many times. The J gene is TRBJ1-1, the V gene TRBV7-2, with no clear D. Germline CDR1 SGHTA, CDR2 FQGNSA. V was shortened by 8 bases and J by 0 bases, with 10 bases between the two germline ends. The CDR3 is made up of 13 amino acids. CDR3 in DNA: TGTGCCAGCCGATCTCCGATGAACACTGAAGCTTTCTTT. As protein: CASRSPMNTEAFF. Looking up the rest from reference TRBV7-2 and TRBJ1-1 gives the full variable domain: GAGVSQSPSNKVTEKGKDVELRCDPISGHTALYWYRQSLGQGLEFLIYFQGNSAPDKSGLPSDRFSAERTGGSVSTLTIQRTQQEDSAVYLCASRSPMNTEAFFGQGTRLTVV.

The V gene is TRBV19, the J gene TRBJ2-7; 10 nucleotides agree with TRBD2. Unmatched junction bases numbered 4, after V lost 4 bases and J lost 4 bases. CDR3 length: 14 residues. The germline gives CDR1 LNHDA, CDR2 SQIVND (reference sequence). The CDR3 DNA reads TGTGCCAGTAGTACTAGCGGGGGAATTTACGAGCAGTACTTC. Amino acid sequence: CASSTSGGIYEQYF.

V is TRBV29-1 and J is TRBJ2-2; 11 bases map to TRBD1. The V and J ends lost 7 bases and 7 bases, in that order; junction bases with no gene match: 5. The CDR3 is made up of 13 amino acids. Germline V lookup: CDR1 SQVTM, CDR2 ANQGSEA. CDR3 amino acids: CSGRTGGGGELFF. The CDR3 region has the DNA TGCAGCGGCAGGACAGGGGGCGGCGGGGAGCTGTTTTTT.

The V call is TRBV24-1, the J call TRBJ2-2, with D possibly being TRBD1 (6 bases). Per germline, CDR1 KGHDR and CDR2 SFDVKD. V was shortened by 1 base and J by 4 bases, with 27 bases between the two germline ends. The CDR3 runs 21 residues. CDR3 sequence reads: CATSDLPLQGMGARVTGELFF. CDR3 DNA sequence: TGTGCCACCAGTGATTTACCCCTTCAGGGGATGGGCGCTCGAGTCACCGGGGAGCTGTTTTTT.

This clonotype was recorded many times. The chain has TRBV25-1 and TRBJ2-2; TRBD2 might be the D (6 bases). Deletions cut 2 bases from V and 4 bases from J, with 14 bases between. The CDR3 spans 16 residues. CDR1 and CDR2 (germline): MGHDK, SYGVNS. The CDR3: CASSEQAGWGTGELFF. CDR3 in DNA: TGTGCCAGCAGTGAACAGGCGGGATGGGGCACCGGGGAGCTGTTTTTT.

The chain recombines TRBV12-3 or TRBV12-4 with TRBJ1-1; D unresolved. The CDR3 is 14 amino acids. Trimming removed 3 bases at V and 8 bases at J, with 16 bases between. The CDR3 sequence is CASSLGQLAPEAFF. Here the CDR3 DNA reads TGTGCCAGCAGTTTGGGTCAGCTAGCCCCCGAAGCTTTCTTT.

This clonotype was observed many times. The chain has TRBV14 and TRBJ2-7; unclear D gene. The CDR3 loop spans 12 amino acids. Trimming removed 0 bases at V and 6 bases at J, with 6 bases between. The germline gives CDR1 SGHDN, CDR2 FVKESK. The CDR3 coding sequence is TGTGCCAGCAGCCAAGATGTTCGCGAGCAGTACTTC. This encodes CASSQDVREQYF.

This clonotype was detected ten times or more. The rearrangement uses TRBV12-3 or TRBV12-4 and TRBJ2-7; no definite D call. The V gene lost 5 bases and the J gene lost 13 bases, with 18 bases spanning the gap. CDR3 length: 12 residues. The CDR3 DNA reads as TGTGCCAGCAGTCCCAATGAGGACCCTAGATACTTC. As protein: CASSPNEDPRYF.

Note on this clonotype: A junction end diverges from the germline sequence, so it may reflect a read error. V is TRBV20-1 and J is TRBJ2-5; 10 nucleotides align to TRBD2. CDR1 is DFQATT, CDR2 SNEGSKA, per germline (reference sequence). This CDR3 has 15 amino acids. CDR3 sequence (DNA): TGCAGTGCTAGAGAACTAGCGGGGCTCCAAGAGATCCAGTACTTC. Amino acid sequence: CSARELAGLQEIQYF.

In its sample, this clonotype was seen many times. V gene TRBV12-5 combines with J gene TRBJ1-5; D may be TRBD1 (5 bases). The CDR3 runs to 14 residues. Germline-derived CDR1 and CDR2 are LGHNT and FRNRAP. Trimming removed 7 bases at V and 1 base at J, with 11 bases between. The CDR3 here is CASVHWGSNQPQHF. The CDR3 DNA is TGTGCTAGTGTTCACTGGGGGAGCAATCAGCCCCAGCATTTT.

The sample holds many counts of this clonotype. The chain employs TRBV19 and TRBJ2-7, with a weak D call TRBD2 (6 bases). Trimming shortened V by 4 bases and J by 4 bases, and 14 bases separated the two germline ends. The CDR3 has 14 residues. Germline CDR1 and CDR2: LNHDA and SQIVND (reference sequence). The CDR3 reads CASSSVEGRYEQYF. The CDR3 DNA follows: TGTGCCAGTAGTAGTGTGGAGGGCCGTTACGAGCAGTACTTC.

This clonotype was observed many times. The V gene is TRBV7-9, the J gene TRBJ1-6; tentatively, D is TRBD1 (5 bases). Trimming took off 10 bases at V and 7 bases at J, with 17 bases between the two ends. The CDR3 totals 14 residues. Germline V gene data show CDR1 as SEHNR and CDR2 as FQNEAQ (reference sequence). The CDR3 region has the DNA TGTGCCATCGACACCGTGGCAGGGAATTCACCCCTCCACTTT. It is translated as CAIDTVAGNSPLHF.

This clonotype came up a few times. The chain uses TRBV2 and TRBJ2-3; no definite D call. CDR1 and CDR2 from the germline V gene are SNHLY and FYNNEI. Between the trimmed V and J ends, which lost 5 bases and 5 bases, there was a span of 5 bases. The CDR3 sequence is 11 residues long. CDR3 DNA: TGTGCCAGCAGTTGGGGAGATACGCAGTATTTT. It specifies CASSWGDTQYF.

Remarks on this clonotype: A much larger clonotype is one base distant, so this may be a read error. This sequence joins TRBV7-2 and TRBJ2-7, with 7 bases matching TRBD2. Per the germline V gene, CDR1 is SGHTA and CDR2 is FQGNSA. V lost 8 bases and J lost 3; bases outside the gene matches: 13. The CDR3 has 15 residues. The CDR3 region is CASCWGGGGYYEQYF. The DNA for the CDR3 is TGTGCCAGCTGCTGGGGGGGAGGCGGGTACTACGAGCAGTACTTC.

This clonotype appeared many times. J is TRBJ1-5 and V is TRBV12-5; no clear D. The V end was cut by 7 bases, the J end by 2 bases, with 9 bases between. Germline-derived CDR1 and CDR2 are LGHNT and FRNRAP. This CDR3 contains 13 residues. The CDR3 loop reads CASAPGGNQPQHF. CDR3 DNA: TGTGCTAGTGCCCCCGGTGGCAATCAGCCCCAGCATTTT.

This clonotype was seen at least ten times. The chain is built from TRBV6-1 and TRBJ2-7, with 9 bases matching TRBD2. The ends lost 8 bases at V and 2 bases at J; junction bases unmatched: 13. This CDR3 is 16 amino acids long. Looked up from germline, CDR1 is MNHNS and CDR2 is SASEGT. CDR3 bases: TGTGCCAGCCAGGCAGGGCTAGCGGGACTTACCTACGAGCAGTACTTC. Translated: CASQAGLAGLTYEQYF.

This clonotype was seen at least ten times. The chain uses TRBV12-3 or TRBV12-4 and TRBJ1-1; 9 positions agree with TRBD1. V trimming: 6 bases; J trimming: 4 bases; junction bases outside the gene matches: 9. This CDR3 is 15 amino acids long. The CDR3 loop is CASRTATGGFTEAFF. CDR3 nucleotide sequence: TGTGCCAGCAGAACAGCCACAGGGGGCTTCACTGAAGCTTTCTTT.

This clonotype was counted many times. This chain uses TRBV6-4 with TRBJ2-2, with 8 positions matching TRBD1. Unmatched junction bases numbered 15, after V lost 6 bases and J lost 0 bases. Germline V gene lookup returns CDR1 MRHNA and CDR2 SNTAGT. This CDR3 region has 19 residues. The DNA for the CDR3 is TGTGCCAGCAGCCCCATCCTAGGACCGACAGGGGCGAACACCGGGGAGCTGTTTTTT. Translation gives CASSPILGPTGANTGELFF.

This clonotype was found many times. This chain connects TRBV12-3 or TRBV12-4 to TRBJ1-1; unclear D gene. The germline V and J ends were trimmed by 4 bases and 1 base, with 7 bases remaining between them. This CDR3 comprises 13 residues. The CDR3, as DNA: TGTGCCAGCAGTTCGCTAGCGAACACTGAAGCTTTCTTT. It is translated as CASSSLANTEAFF.

This clonotype was counted ten times or more. J is TRBJ2-5 and V is TRBV6-1; TRBD1 matches at 8 bases. The CDR3 extends over 13 amino acids. J lost 4 bases, V lost 4 bases, and 2 bases had no gene match. Germline V CDR1 and CDR2: MNHNS, SASEGT. The CDR3 loop reads CASSGDRRETQYF. The CDR3 DNA reads TGTGCCAGCAGTGGGGACAGGCGAGAGACCCAGTACTTC.